This T cell receptor (beta chain) came from a study of T cells in Graves' hyperthyroidism and ophthalmopathy. Researchers took RNA transcripts and amplified the TCR beta CDR3 regions from them. HTBI primers drove first-round RT-PCR of the TCR CDR3. TCRdb fed the multiplex PCR reads into MiXCR, producing one record per CDR3 protein. Of approximately 870,000 distinct CDR3 sequences in the sample, roughly 40% were seen once. Study-wide points: Ophthalmopathy and stable hyperthyroidism were separated by a 13 V-J model.

V was pared by 1 base and J by 2 bases, with 15 bases between. This CDR3 comprises 16 residues. Germline lookup yields CDR1 LGHDT and CDR2 YNNKEL (reference sequence). Note on this clonotype: The antigen is undetermined.

This clonotype was obtained from a man aged 18 to 30 with Graves' hyperthyroidism. V usage is TRBV3-1 and J usage is TRBJ2-7; a possible D gene is TRBD2 (5 bases). The material sequenced was blood. For the CDR3, the DNA is TGTGCCAGCAGCCAAGGGAGGACCGGATATACCTACGAGCAGTACTTC. Its protein product is CASSQGRTGYTYEQYF.